What follows describes a single T cell receptor (beta chain). The authors' processing: The assay estimated nucleated cells by amplifying reference gene primers. The protocol was immunoSEQ multiplex PCR, while the TCRdb copy is restricted to in-frame clones and leaves out a portion. The D gene and trimming were derived from the DNA, and the V and J assignments and clone size from that table. The profile shows about 33,000 clones, around 73% of them singletons. This CDR3 is built from 13 residues. CDR1 and CDR2 (germline): MNHEY, SVGAGI. Trimming removed 5 bases from V and 4 bases from J, with 11 bases in between. The data originate from a study of blood T cell repertoires in COVID-19. About the study: Sample material is recorded as cDNA or gDNA derived from T cells, B-cell-depleted T cells, or PBMCs.

V is TRBV6-5 and J is TRBJ1-2, with D uncertain. The clonotype was recovered from a man aged 80 or over with acute or convalescent COVID-19. The material sequenced was peripheral blood. This CDR3 is CASSPDGLYGYTF. The CDR3 DNA sequence: TGTGCCAGCAGTCCCGATGGACTCTATGGCTACACCTTC.